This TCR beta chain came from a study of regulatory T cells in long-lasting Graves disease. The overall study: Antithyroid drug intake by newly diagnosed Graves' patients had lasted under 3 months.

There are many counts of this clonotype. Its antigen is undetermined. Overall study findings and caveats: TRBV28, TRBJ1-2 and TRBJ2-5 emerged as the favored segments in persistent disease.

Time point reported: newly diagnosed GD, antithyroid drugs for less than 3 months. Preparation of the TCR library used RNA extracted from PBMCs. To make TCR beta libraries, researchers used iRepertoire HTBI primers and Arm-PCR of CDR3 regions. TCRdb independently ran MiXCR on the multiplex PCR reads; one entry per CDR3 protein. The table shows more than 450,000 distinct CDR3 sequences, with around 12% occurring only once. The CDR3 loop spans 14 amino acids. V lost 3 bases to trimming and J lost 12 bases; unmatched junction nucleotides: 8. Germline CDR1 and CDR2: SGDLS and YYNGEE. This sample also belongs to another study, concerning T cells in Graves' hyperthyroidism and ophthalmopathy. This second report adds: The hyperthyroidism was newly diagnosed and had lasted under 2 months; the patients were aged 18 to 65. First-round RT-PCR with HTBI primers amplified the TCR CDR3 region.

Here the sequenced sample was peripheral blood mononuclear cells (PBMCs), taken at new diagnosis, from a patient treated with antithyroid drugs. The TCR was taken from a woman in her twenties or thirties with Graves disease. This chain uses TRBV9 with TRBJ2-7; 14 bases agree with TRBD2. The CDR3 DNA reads TGTGCCAGCAGCGCGGGACTAGCGGGAGTTATGTTGTACTTC. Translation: CASSAGLAGVMLYF.